Given below is one T cell receptor beta chain in context. Its antigen is still unknown. This may be a read error: a much more frequent sequence differs by one nucleotide. Total RNA was extracted at no less than 5 micrograms per sample. This sample was included in a study of blood T cells in healthy people across ages. Then a second PCR, running roughly 6 to 12 cycles, was carried out with a sample-barcoded 5' primer and a J-beta primer mix. Each cDNA molecule received a tag from a template-switch adaptor that had 12 random nucleotides. From the 5' RACE reads, TCRdb called clonotypes with MiXCR, one entry per CDR3 protein. The table has roughly 680,000 distinct CDR3 sequences, 45% to 50% seen once; the top ten hold 25% to 35%. Findings and limits, study-wide: In older individuals, TCR beta diversity per million T cells was lower, falling roughly linearly with age.

The sequence was collected from a woman aged 55-69 years in good health. Sequences were obtained from blood.

The CDR3, as DNA: TGTGCCAGCAGCCAGGTAGTAGGGACAGGGGGCCACGAGCAGTACTTC. Residues: CASSQVVGTGGHEQYF. The chain couples TRBV4-2 to TRBJ2-5; 12 bases match TRBD1. The DNA end lines up better with TRBJ2-7; the J call may be wrong. This CDR3 comprises 16 residues. Germline V gene lookup returns CDR1 LGHNA and CDR2 YNFKEQ.